This T cell receptor (beta chain) derives from a study of cytomegalovirus exposure and HLA in healthy donors. PCR involved 60 Vbeta and 13 Jbeta primers. Profiling relied on immunoSEQ multiplex PCR, and the TCRdb table lists in-frame clones only, not all of them. Of 63,000 or so clones in the sample, around 79% are singletons; the top ten hold around 7%. The receptor was isolated from a woman aged 25-40 years in good health and CMV-seropositive. Sample: PBMCs.

CDR3 nucleotide sequence: TGTGCCAGCAGCTTGGCGGGTAGCGGGAGAGTGGCAGATACGCAGTATTTT. Amino acid sequence: CASSLAGSGRVADTQYF. V and J are TRBV5-6 and TRBJ2-3, with TRBD2 matching over 9 bases. Trimming at V came to 0 bases and at J to 4 bases, leaving 9 bases not matched to a gene. The CDR3 is made up of 17 amino acids. The germline V gene has CDR1 SGHDT and CDR2 YYEEEE. The full variable domain, with the rest looked up from reference TRBV5-6 and TRBJ2-3, is DAGVTQSPTHLIKTRGQQVTLRCSPKSGHDTVSWYQQALGQGPQFIFQYYEEEERQRGNFPDRFSGHQFPNYSSELNVNALLLGDSALYLCASSLAGSGRVADTQYFGPGTRLTVL.